A selection of T cell receptor beta chains follows, all from one sample in a study of blood T cell repertoires in COVID-19. Produced via immunoSEQ multiplex PCR; TCRdb's table is partial and in-frame only. There are some 120,000 clones in the sample; approximately 85% occur only once, and 3.2% lies in the top ten. Sequencing input: peripheral blood. The receptors were sampled from a woman of 80 years or more with COVID-19, enrolled during active disease. CDR3s include the opening cysteine and the closing phenylalanine or tryptophan. Fields, in order: V gene, clone size, J gene, D gene, CDR3 DNA, CDR3 protein. The D gene is left open where the match is weak. Size tells how often a clone was seen (once, few, many) or the class of an expanded clone, and some rows leave it out.

>TRBV5-1|-|TRBJ2-7|-
TGCGCCAGCAGCTTGGGCCCAGGGGGGACGTACGAGCAGTACTTC
CASSLGPGGTYEQYF
>TRBV4-3|-|TRBJ1-4|-
TGCGCCAGCAGCCCAAATCACAGGGCAACTAATGAAAAACTGTTTTTT
CASSPNHRATNEKLFF
>TRBV28|-|TRBJ1-2|TRBD1
TGTGCCAGCGGTGGGGGACAGGGGAATCTTAACTATGGCTACACCTTC
CASGGGQGNLNYGYTF
>TRBV9|-|TRBJ2-7|TRBD2
TGTGCCAGCAGCCCAAGCGGGAGGGCCGAGGAGCAGTACTTC
CASSPSGRAEEQYF
>TRBV6-5|-|TRBJ2-4|TRBD1
TGTGCCAGCGAAAGGGACAGGGGGACCAAAAACATTCAGTACTTC
CASERDRGTKNIQYF
>TRBV5-8|few|TRBJ2-3|-
TGTGCCAGCAGCTTGGCCCAGGGAATTTCGGCAGATACGCAGTATTTT
CASSLAQGISADTQYF
>TRBV5-1|-|TRBJ2-1|-
TGCGCCAGCAGCTTGGGGGGCGGGACCTCCTACAATGAGCAGTTCTTC
CASSLGGGTSYNEQFF
>TRBV4-1|few|TRBJ2-1|TRBD2
TGCGCCAGCAGCCAAGACCCCGGACTAGCGGGAGGTGGTGTGTTCTTC
CASSQDPGLAGGGVFF
>TRBV10-3|once|TRBJ2-2|-
TGTGCCATCAGTGATTCGACTGGGAACACCGGGGAGCTGTTTTTT
CAISDSTGNTGELFF
>TRBV5-4|-|TRBJ1-1|-
TGTGCCAGCAGCTTGGGGAGTACGGTGCTTGGCACTGAAGCTTTCTTT
CASSLGSTVLGTEAFF
>TRBV6-4|-|TRBJ2-3|TRBD2
TGTGCCAGCAGTCTAGCGGTCGGAAATACGCAGTATTTT
CASSLAVGNTQYF
>TRBV19|-|TRBJ2-5|-
TGTGCCAGTAGTATAGACGGGGTTCAAGAGACCCAGTACTTC
CASSIDGVQETQYF
>TRBV5-4|-|TRBJ1-4|TRBD1
TGTGCCAGCAGCCCCTGGGACAGCAATGAAAAACTGTTTTTT
CASSPWDSNEKLFF
>TRBV7-3|-|TRBJ2-5|TRBD2
TGTGCCAGCAGCTTAACCGGGACTAGCGGAGAGACCCAGTACTTC
CASSLTGTSGETQYF
>TRBV3-1/TRBV3-2|-|TRBJ1-6|-
TGTGCCAGCAGCCAAGGGCGGGGGTCACCCCTCCACTTT
CASSQGRGSPLHF
>TRBV6-6|-|TRBJ2-2|TRBD1
TGTGCCAGCGGAGAAGGACAGGGTGACACCGGGGAGCTGTTTTTT
CASGEGQGDTGELFF
>TRBV6-5|few|TRBJ2-7|TRBD1
TGTGCCAGCAGGTCTCCGGGACAGAGCTCCTACGAGCAGTACTTC
CASRSPGQSSYEQYF
>TRBV27|-|TRBJ2-7|-
TGTGCCAGCCGAGAGCGGGCTTACGAGCAGTACTTC
CASRERAYEQYF
>TRBV19|-|TRBJ2-2|TRBD2
TGTGCCAGTAGTATAGATCTTTGGGACTATTACGGGGAGCTGTTTTTT
CASSIDLWDYYGELFF
>TRBV7-9|-|TRBJ2-7|-
TGTGCCAGCAGTCCGGCCCAGGGGACGGCACTAGCGAGCACCTACGAGCAGTACTTC
CASSPAQGTALASTYEQYF
>TRBV5-8|-|TRBJ2-5|TRBD1
TGTGCCAGCAGTTCCGGGACAGGTCAAGAGACCCAGTACTTC
CASSSGTGQETQYF
>TRBV25-1|few|TRBJ2-7|TRBD1
TGTGCCAGCAGTCCCACAGGGGTCTCCTACGAGCAGTACTTC
CASSPTGVSYEQYF
>TRBV9|-|TRBJ2-7|-
TGTGCCAGCAGCGTCGGAGCGGCGAGCTCCTACGAGCAGTACTTC
CASSVGAASSYEQYF
>TRBV9|-|TRBJ2-3|-
TGTGCCAGCAGCGTAGATCGGGAGCGCGGCACAGATACGCAGTATTTT
CASSVDRERGTDTQYF
>TRBV27|-|TRBJ2-5|TRBD1
TGTGCCAGCGGCGGAGGACAGGGGGCCGGGGAGACCCAGTACTTC
CASGGGQGAGETQYF
>TRBV7-2|-|TRBJ2-7|-
TGTGCCAGCAGCTTAGGGCGGTCGAGAGCGTCTCCCGACGAGCAGTACTTC
CASSLGRSRASPDEQYF
>TRBV30|-|TRBJ2-7|TRBD2
TGTGCCTGGAGTGTCCTCACCGCGGGGGGGAGCTCCTACAAGCAGTACTTC
CAWSVLTAGGSSYKQYF
>TRBV4-3|-|TRBJ2-7|TRBD2
TGCGCCAGCAGCCAAGAAGGGACTAGCGGGTACGAGCAGTACTTC
CASSQEGTSGYEQYF
>TRBV6-6|-|TRBJ1-2|-
TGTGCCAGCATCCACACCGGCGGCTATGGCTACACCTTC
CASIHTGGYGYTF
>TRBV2|-|TRBJ2-1|TRBD2
TGTGCCAGCAGTGGAGGGACTAGCGGGAGGAGCTCCTACAATGAGCAGTTCTTC
CASSGGTSGRSSYNEQFF
>TRBV28|-|TRBJ1-2|-
TGTGCCAGCAGTTCCCCCGGGGGGAACTATGGCTACACCTTC
CASSSPGGNYGYTF
>TRBV7-2|-|TRBJ2-3|-
TGTGCCAGCAGCTGGGGACAATTATCTAGCACAGATACGCAGTATTTT
CASSWGQLSSTDTQYF
>TRBV9|-|TRBJ1-1|-
TGTGCCAGCAGCGTAGGAGGGTCCACTGAAGCTTTCTTT
CASSVGGSTEAFF
>TRBV7-2|-|TRBJ1-1|-
TGTGCCAGCAGCTTGCCAGGGGAGAGGACTGAAGCTTTCTTT
CASSLPGERTEAFF
>TRBV4-2|-|TRBJ2-6|-
TGTGCCAGCAGCCGTACTCCTACGGGTCTGCCAAGCTCTGGGGCCAACGTCCTGACTTTC
CASSRTPTGLPSSGANVLTF
>TRBV9|-|TRBJ2-1|TRBD2
TGTGCCAGCAGCGCGGGACTAGCGGGAGAGTCCTACAATGAGCAGTTCTTC
CASSAGLAGESYNEQFF
>TRBV6-5|-|TRBJ1-1|-
TGTGCCAGCAGTTCCGCCGGCAGGCCGATGAACACTGAAGCTTTCTTT
CASSSAGRPMNTEAFF
>TRBV24-1|-|TRBJ2-5|TRBD2
TGTGCCACCAGTGAACCAACAAGGACTAGCGGGAGAGAGACCCAGTACTTC
CATSEPTRTSGRETQYF
>TRBV28|-|TRBJ2-3|TRBD2
TGTGCCAGCAGTCTAGCGGGAGGCACAGATACGCAGTATTTT
CASSLAGGTDTQYF
>TRBV2|-|TRBJ2-5|TRBD1
TGTGCCAGCAGTCCTGGGACAGGGGTGGAGACCCAGTACTTC
CASSPGTGVETQYF
>TRBV5-4|-|TRBJ1-2|TRBD1
TGTGCCAGCAGCTTGGATTCAGGGGGTTATGGCTACACCTTC
CASSLDSGGYGYTF
>TRBV7-6|-|TRBJ1-2|TRBD1
TGTGCCAGCAGCTTAGCGGAGGGACAGGGGGCAGAGGGCTACACCTTC
CASSLAEGQGAEGYTF